These 22 T cell receptor beta chains came from one sample sequenced in a study of T cell clones after liver transplantation. The data were produced by immunoSEQ multiplex PCR, yet TCRdb's version contains in-frame clones alone and is incomplete. Here the sample spans some 57,000 clones, less than 75% being singletons. Here the sequenced sample was CD4+ T cells from blood, taken at the 22-month timepoint. The origin of the receptors is a human patient who received a liver transplant. Some T cells may be provided by the graft donor.

The chain is built from TRBV7-8 and TRBJ2-3; D perhaps matches TRBD2 (6 bases). V gave up 2 bases and J gave up 0 bases, with 15 bases separating them. Germline assignment: CDR1 SGHVS and CDR2 FQNEAQ. The CDR3 totals 17 residues. The CDR3 spells CASSLYSGEPSTDTQYF. DNA of the CDR3: TGTGCCAGCAGCTTATACTCGGGAGAACCAAGCACAGATACGCAGTATTTT.

The chain links TRBV19 to TRBJ2-6; D is ambiguous. Trimming cost V 5 bases and J 0 bases, with 8 bases left between them. Per the germline V gene, CDR1 is LNHDA and CDR2 is SQIVND (reference sequence). The CDR3 runs to 15 residues. CDR3 protein: CASSDIYSGANVLTF. DNA for the CDR3: TGTGCCAGTAGTGACATCTACTCTGGGGCCAACGTCCTGACTTTC.

The rearrangement links TRBV11-2 to TRBJ2-1, with D possibly called TRBD1 or TRBD2 (6 bases each). Deletions cut 0 bases from V and 4 bases from J, with 10 bases between. This CDR3 region has 15 residues. CDR1 SGHAT and CDR2 FQNNGV come from the germline V gene. The CDR3 DNA follows: TGTGCCAGCAGCTTAGATGGAGGGGGATACAATGAGCAGTTCTTC. Translation: CASSLDGGGYNEQFF.

This chain links TRBV2 with TRBJ1-5; D perhaps matches TRBD1 (5 bases). V dropped 0 bases and J dropped 1 base, with 7 bases sitting between them. The V gene's germline CDR1 is SNHLY and CDR2 FYNNEI. The CDR3 contains 15 residues. The CDR3 DNA reads TGTGCCAGCAGTGAAGCGTGGGGGAGCAATCAGCCCCAGCATTTT. It translates to CASSEAWGSNQPQHF. Full variable domain (remainder filled in from reference TRBV2 and TRBJ1-5): EPEVTQTPSHQVTQMGQEVILRCVPISNHLYFYWYRQILGQKVEFLVSFYNNEISEKSEIFDDQFSVERPDGSNFTLKIRSTKLEDSAMYFCASSEAWGSNQPQHFGDGTRLSIL.

This clone has ten or more counts. The V call is TRBV4-2, the J call TRBJ2-3; no reliable D call. V lost 0 bases, J lost 12 bases, and 13 bases lay in between. Per the germline V gene, CDR1 is LGHNA and CDR2 is YNFKEQ. The CDR3 consists of 13 residues. The CDR3 region has the DNA TGTGCCAGCAGCCAAGAGTGGTGGGCCCAACAGTATTTT. This gives the protein CASSQEWWAQQYF.

The J gene is TRBJ1-1, the V gene TRBV7-8, with D unclear. V lost 4 bases and J lost 1, with 13 bases in between. This CDR3 spans 15 amino acids. Germline assignment: CDR1 SGHVS and CDR2 FQNEAQ. DNA of the CDR3: TGTGCCAGCAGCTCTTTTACCATGGGGAACACTGAAGCTTTCTTT. Translating gives CASSSFTMGNTEAFF.

V is TRBV6-5 and J is TRBJ1-5; 10 bases line up with TRBD1. The CDR3 extends over 13 amino acids. Trimming took 6 bases from V and 5 from J; bases not matched to a gene: 1. Per germline, CDR1 MNHEY and CDR2 SVGAGI. The CDR3 region is CASSGQGDQPQHF. CDR3 coding DNA: TGTGCCAGCAGCGGACAGGGGGATCAGCCCCAGCATTTT.

This clone was seen a few times. The V gene is TRBV4-1, the J gene TRBJ1-5, with D perhaps matching TRBD1 (5 bases). This CDR3 has 15 residues. The V end was cut by 1 base, the J end by 3 bases, with 10 bases between. Germline lookup yields CDR1 MGHRA and CDR2 YSYEKL. CDR3 protein: CASSQGLGTNQPQHF. CDR3 coding DNA: TGCGCCAGCAGCCAAGGCTTGGGGACCAATCAGCCCCAGCATTTT.

The rearrangement joins TRBV2 to TRBJ2-6, with D possibly being TRBD1 (5 bases). V shed 5 bases and J shed 4 bases, with 12 bases lying between them. CDR1 and CDR2 (germline): SNHLY, FYNNEI. The CDR3 is made up of 15 amino acids. CDR3 loop: CASSRQGTGANVLTF. In nucleotides, the CDR3 is TGTGCCAGCAGTCGGCAGGGTACAGGGGCCAACGTCCTGACTTTC.

This clone was recorded at least ten times. The V call is TRBV14, the J call TRBJ2-2; D is ambiguous. Deletions cut 4 bases from V and 4 bases from J, with 10 bases between. CDR3 size: 14 residues. Germline V gene sequence: CDR1 SGHDN, CDR2 FVKESK. The CDR3 here is CASSLQTLTGELFF. DNA for the CDR3: TGTGCCAGCAGCCTACAGACCCTCACCGGGGAGCTGTTTTTT. Supplemented by reference TRBV14 and TRBJ2-2, the full variable domain reads EAGVTQFPSHSVIEKGQTVTLRCDPISGHDNLYWYRRVMGKEIKFLLHFVKESKQDESGMPNNRFLAERTGGTYSTLKVQPAELEDSGVYFCASSLQTLTGELFFGEGSRLTVL.

V gene TRBV7-2 combines with J gene TRBJ2-7, with unresolved D. The V end was cut by 5 bases, the J end by 3 bases, with 5 bases between. CDR1 and CDR2 (germline): SGHTA, FQGNSA. The CDR3 runs 11 residues. The CDR3 spells CASSRSYEQYF. In nucleotides, the CDR3 is TGTGCCAGCAGCCGGAGCTACGAGCAGTACTTC.

The chain employs TRBV27 and TRBJ1-3; 9 nucleotides match TRBD1. V lost 7 bases, J lost 4 bases, and 5 bases stayed unmatched. This CDR3 comprises 14 residues. Per the germline V gene, CDR1 is MNHEY and CDR2 is SMNVEV (reference sequence). This CDR3 is CASKQGAGGNTIYF. The CDR3 DNA sequence: TGTGCCAGCAAACAGGGGGCAGGGGGAAACACCATATATTTT.

This chain links TRBV18 with TRBJ1-1; no definite D call. CDR1 and CDR2 from the germline V gene are KGHSH and LQKENI. CDR3 length: 15 amino acids. The V and J ends lost 5 bases and 3 bases respectively, with 16 bases between them. The chain's CDR3 is CASSTGPGWDTEAFF. CDR3 coding DNA: TGTGCCAGCTCAACCGGCCCCGGCTGGGACACTGAAGCTTTCTTT.

The genes are TRBV27 and TRBJ2-7; TRBD2 aligns across 9 bases. The CDR3 spans 15 residues. The germline gives CDR1 MNHEY, CDR2 SMNVEV (reference sequence). Trimming removed 2 bases from V and 3 bases from J; junction bases left unmatched: 5. CDR3 amino acids: CASSLGGLAHYEQYF. The CDR3 coding sequence is TGTGCCAGCAGTTTAGGGGGACTAGCTCACTACGAGCAGTACTTC.

On this clone itself: Other nucleotide sequences from this sample produce the same CDR3. The chain couples TRBV10-1 to TRBJ2-2; D gene uncertain. With 3 bases removed from V and 0 bases from J, the gap between germline ends came to 2 bases. CDR1 is WNHNN and CDR2 is SYGVQD in the germline V gene (reference sequence). The CDR3 runs 13 residues. The CDR3 sequence: CASSDPNTGELFF. For the CDR3, the DNA is TGCGCCAGCAGTGATCCGAACACCGGGGAGCTGTTTTTT.

J is TRBJ1-5 and V is TRBV7-2, with 8 bases lining up with TRBD1. This CDR3 is built from 14 residues. Germline values: CDR1 SGHTA, CDR2 FQGNSA. With 1 base clipped from V and 6 bases from J, the junction kept 2 bases outside the gene matches. This chain's CDR3 is CASSLEQGGQPQHF. The CDR3 DNA sequence: TGTGCCAGCAGCTTAGAACAGGGGGGTCAGCCCCAGCATTTT.

V and J are TRBV6-5 and TRBJ2-7, with 9 positions matching TRBD1. From germline, CDR1 is MNHEY and CDR2 SVGAGI. The CDR3 contains 14 residues. J gave up 1 base and V 6 bases, and 4 bases lay outside the gene matches. CDR3 nucleotide sequence: TGTGCCAGCAGGCGGACAGGGGCTTCCTACGAGCAGTACTTC. Its protein product is CASRRTGASYEQYF.

The chain has TRBV21-1 and TRBJ1-1. TRBV21-1 is marked as a pseudogene. This CDR3 comprises 16 residues. The CDR3 loop reads CASRILLATIRTEAFF. In nucleotides, the CDR3 is TGTGCCAGCAGGATATTGCTAGCTACAATTCGCACTGAAGCTTTCTTT.

V gene TRBV11-2 combines with J gene TRBJ2-3; either TRBD1 or TRBD2 may fit D (5 bases each). The CDR3 length is 16 residues. The germline V and J ends were trimmed by 3 bases and 5 bases, with 18 bases remaining between them. Germline V gene lookup returns CDR1 SGHAT and CDR2 FQNNGV. CDR3 in amino acids: CASSLGDSPAGDTQYF. DNA of the CDR3: TGTGCCAGCAGCTTGGGTGACAGCCCCGCGGGAGATACGCAGTATTTT.

This clone was counted once. J is TRBJ1-1 and V is TRBV27; D is perhaps TRBD1 (6 bases). V was shortened by 5 bases and J by 0 bases, with 16 bases between the two germline ends. The CDR3 consists of 16 residues. Germline CDR1 is MNHEY and CDR2 is SMNVEV (reference sequence). The DNA for the CDR3 is TGTGCCAGCAGTCCCCAGGGGTTAAACTTGAACACTGAAGCTTTCTTT. It translates to CASSPQGLNLNTEAFF.

The sample holds a few counts of this clone. V and J are TRBV5-4 and TRBJ2-7; TRBD2 might be the D (7 bases). Trimming stripped 4 bases from V and 2 bases from J, with 19 bases between. CDR1 and CDR2 from the germline V gene are SGHNT and YYREEE (reference sequence). The CDR3 is 16 amino acids. CDR3 in amino acids: CASSPSWGGDTYEQYF. The CDR3, as DNA: TGTGCCAGCAGCCCCTCTTGGGGGGGGGACACCTACGAGCAGTACTTC. The complete variable domain, with remaining parts taken from reference TRBV5-4 and TRBJ2-7, reads ETGVTQSPTHLIKTRGQQVTLRCSSQSGHNTVSWYQQALGQGPQFIFQYYREEENGRGNFPPRFSGLQFPNYSSELNVNALELDDSALYLCASSPSWGGDTYEQYFGPGTRLTVT.

The CDR3 is CASLTRGGGYTF. The CDR3 nucleotides are TGTGCCAGCTTAACGCGGGGGGGTGGCTACACCTTC. This sequence joins TRBV6-5 and TRBJ1-2; a possible D gene is TRBD1 (5 bases). The V end lost 8 bases, the J end lost 7 bases, and 14 bases lay between the germline ends. This CDR3 spans 12 amino acids. Germline CDR1 is MNHEY and CDR2 is SVGAGI.